This TCR delta chain stems from a study of Vδ1+ human thymocytes. Concerning this clone: What it binds is not known.

Study-wide results and caveats: Thymic TRG and TRD repertoires appeared highly polyclonal. About 20% of thymic delta-chain sequences were Vdelta2, with few Vdelta3, unlike blood Vdelta1+ controls.

RNA was extracted from the cells and then reverse transcribed. Multiplex PCR used pooled V-gene forward primers and a constant-region reverse primer to amplify CDR3s. TCRdb re-processed the multiplex PCR reads using CATT. The table lists about 75,000 delta-chain clones, around 32% of them singletons. The length of the CDR3 is 23 residues. Trimming removed 0 bases from V and 0 bases from J; junction bases left unmatched: 24. The germline gives CDR1 TSWWSYY, CDR2 QGS. Thymocytes were sorted as CD3+ TCRVdelta1+ TCRVdelta2- after alphabeta T cell depletion. The clonotype was recovered from a boy under three years old who had congenital heart surgery. The sample consisted of Vdelta1+ gamma-delta thymocytes from the thymus. As to subset: FACS-sorted CD3+ TCRalphabeta- TCRVdelta1+ TCRVdelta2- thymocytes. V and J are TRDV1 and TRDJ1; TRDD3 matches at 8 bases. For the CDR3, the DNA is TGTGCTCTTGGGGAACTCCATGGGGGGCGGTACTGGGGGCACACCTTGGACACCGATAAACTCATCTTT. It encodes CALGELHGGRYWGHTLDTDKLIF.